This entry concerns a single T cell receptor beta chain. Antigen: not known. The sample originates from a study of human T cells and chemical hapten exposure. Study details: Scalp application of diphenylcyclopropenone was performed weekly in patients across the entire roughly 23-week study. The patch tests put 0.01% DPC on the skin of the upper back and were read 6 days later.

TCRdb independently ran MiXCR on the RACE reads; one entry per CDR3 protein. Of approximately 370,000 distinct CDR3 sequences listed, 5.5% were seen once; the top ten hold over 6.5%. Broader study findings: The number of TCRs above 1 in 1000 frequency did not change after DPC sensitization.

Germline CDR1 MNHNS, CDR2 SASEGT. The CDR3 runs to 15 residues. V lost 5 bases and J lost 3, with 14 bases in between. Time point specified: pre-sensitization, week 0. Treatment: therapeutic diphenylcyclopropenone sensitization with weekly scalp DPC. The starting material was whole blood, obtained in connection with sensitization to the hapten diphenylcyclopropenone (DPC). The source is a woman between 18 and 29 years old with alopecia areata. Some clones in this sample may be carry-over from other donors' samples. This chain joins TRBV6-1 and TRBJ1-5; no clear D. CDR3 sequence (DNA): TGTGCCAGCAGTTTTAGGGTTTCCAACAATCAGCCCCAGCATTTT. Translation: CASSFRVSNNQPQHF.